The source of this T cell receptor (beta chain) is a study of T cell repertoires in cytomegalovirus infection. TCRdb independently ran MiXCR on the reads; one entry per CDR3 protein. Of some 480,000 distinct CDR3 sequences in the sample, around 35% were seen once. About this clonotype: Antigen specificity is unknown.

The germline CDR1 and CDR2 sequences are GTSNPN and SVGIG (reference sequence). V was clipped by 2 bases and J by 5 bases, with 15 bases between them. The CDR3 totals 14 residues. This sequence joins TRBV30 and TRBJ2-5, with D possibly being TRBD1 (6 bases). This receptor was identified in a human donor in good health (CMV status not recorded). Some clones in this sample may be carry-over from other donors' samples. This specimen consisted of cultured PBMCs, obtained from culture after CMV antigen stimulation. Here the CDR3 DNA reads TGTGCCTGGAGTCCCCTAGGGGGACATGAGACCCAGTACTTC. It codes for CAWSPLGGHETQYF.